One sample yielded the 27 T cell receptor beta chains listed below, sequenced in a study of type 1 and type 2 diabetes patients. Amplification started from genomic DNA. Amplification of the beta chain CDR3 used 30 forward and 13 reverse multiplex primers. MiXCR was run by TCRdb on the multiplex PCR reads, yielding one entry per CDR3 protein. This sample carries about 290,000 distinct CDR3 sequences, approximately 45% of them seen once, and the ten largest clones take approximately 15%. The specimen sequenced was peripheral blood mononuclear cells (PBMCs). The source of these receptors is a man between 18 and 29 years old with type 2 diabetes.

The chain has TRBV4-1 and TRBJ1-2; D is unresolved. Germline CDR1 and CDR2: MGHRA and YSYEKL. The V end was cut by 0 bases, the J end by 8 bases, with 10 bases between. There are 13 residues in the CDR3. CDR3 in DNA: TGCGCCAGCAGCCAAGAAGCTGAGGGAGGCTACACCTTC. Encoded protein: CASSQEAEGGYTF.

This clonotype was seen at least ten times. The rearrangement joins TRBV6-1 to TRBJ2-7; 10 nucleotides agree with TRBD2. This CDR3 is 16 amino acids long. The V and J ends lost 2 bases and 3 bases, in that order; junction bases with no gene match: 7. Germline V gene data show CDR1 as MNHNS and CDR2 as SASEGT. The CDR3 reads CASSESSGGTFYEQYF. The CDR3 DNA sequence: TGTGCCAGCAGTGAATCTAGCGGGGGAACCTTCTACGAGCAGTACTTC.

This sequence joins TRBV27 and TRBJ2-3; 7 nucleotides line up with TRBD1. Germline lookup yields CDR1 MNHEY and CDR2 SMNVEV (reference sequence). This CDR3 has 15 amino acids. The V and J ends lost 7 bases and 2 bases, in that order; junction bases with no gene match: 9. The CDR3 spells CASTRQGPDTDTQYF. The DNA for the CDR3 is TGTGCCAGCACCCGACAGGGACCCGACACAGATACGCAGTATTTT.

This clonotype was counted only a few times. V gene TRBV30 combines with J gene TRBJ1-4, with a tentative D call TRBD1 (5 bases). The ends were cut back, 5 bases at V and 1 base at J, with 11 bases in the middle. The CDR3 runs 14 residues. CDR1 and CDR2 (germline): GTSNPN, SVGIG (reference sequence). CDR3 sequence (DNA): TGTGCCTGGTCCGGGGCTAGAACTAATGAAAAACTGTTTTTT. This translates into CAWSGARTNEKLFF.

This clonotype was detected a few times. The chain links TRBV30 to TRBJ2-7; D is tentatively TRBD1 or TRBD2 (5 bases each). Trimming stripped 0 bases from V and 2 bases from J, with 14 bases between. The CDR3 is 15 amino acids. Germline V CDR1 and CDR2: GTSNPN, SVGIG (reference sequence). DNA for the CDR3: TGTGCCTGGAGTGTACTTAGAGGGACCACCTACGAGCAGTACTTC. Its protein product is CAWSVLRGTTYEQYF.

This clonotype was recorded a few times. The gene calls are TRBV19 and TRBJ2-7; D not certain. V gave up 6 bases and J gave up 0 bases, with 12 bases separating them. This CDR3 comprises 14 residues. Germline V CDR1 and CDR2: LNHDA, SQIVND (reference sequence). CDR3 protein: CASSFGVSSYEQYF. The CDR3 coding sequence is TGTGCCAGTAGCTTCGGAGTTAGCTCCTACGAGCAGTACTTC.

The chain recombines TRBV20-1 with TRBJ2-1; D gene ambiguous. Trimming left V 3 bases short and J 5 bases short, with 11 bases between. CDR1 and CDR2 from the germline V gene are DFQATT and SNEGSKA (reference sequence). This CDR3 is built from 13 residues. The CDR3 nucleotides are TGCAGTGCTAGTGAGCCCGCCAACAATGAGCAGTTCTTC. Its translation: CSASEPANNEQFF.

The chain links TRBV5-1 to TRBJ2-3; D is unresolved. CDR1 SGHRS and CDR2 YFSETQ come from the germline V gene. The CDR3 is 13 residues long. Trimming cost V 4 bases and J 2 bases, with 8 bases left between them. CDR3 DNA: TGCGCCAGCAGCCAAGATTTCACAGATACGCAGTATTTT. Its translation is CASSQDFTDTQYF.

This clonotype has a handful of counts. This chain joins TRBV12-3 or TRBV12-4 and TRBJ1-1, with TRBD1 matching 7 bases. The CDR3 has 13 amino acids. J was trimmed by 6 bases and V by 5 bases; bases with no gene match: 6. Here the CDR3 DNA reads TGTGCCAGCAGTGACAGGGCGGTTGCTGAAGCTTTCTTT. This codes for CASSDRAVAEAFF.

As regards this clonotype: This clone may be a read error of a much larger clone one base away. The chain employs TRBV15 and TRBJ1-1; D gene ambiguous. Germline loops: CDR1 LNHNV, CDR2 YYDKDF (reference sequence). The CDR3 has 15 amino acids. Trimming left V 10 bases short and J 0 bases short, with 18 bases between. This chain's CDR3 is CAIRARVQMNTEAFF. CDR3 nucleotide sequence: TGTGCCATCCGGGCAAGGGTACAAATGAACACTGAAGCTTTCTTT.

The chain is built from TRBV29-1 and TRBJ2-5; D is undetermined. The V end lost 7 bases, the J end lost 5 bases, and 8 bases lay between the germline ends. Germline V gives CDR1 SQVTM, CDR2 ANQGSEA. CDR3 length: 10 amino acids. The CDR3 DNA reads TGCAGCGCTCTGAGGGAGACCCAGTACTTC. This sequence encodes CSALRETQYF.

This clonotype has more than one count but fewer than ten. This chain joins TRBV6-1 and TRBJ2-7; D not certain. Trimming removed 7 bases from V and 3 bases from J, with 10 bases in between. The germline CDR1 and CDR2 sequences are MNHNS and SASEGT. The CDR3 is 12 residues long. The CDR3 sequence is CASNTVIYEQYF. The CDR3 DNA follows: TGTGCCAGCAACACAGTTATCTACGAGCAGTACTTC.

This clonotype has just a few counts. This chain links TRBV19 with TRBJ1-4; D is unresolved. Germline CDR1 is LNHDA and CDR2 is SQIVND (reference sequence). The CDR3 loop spans 12 amino acids. V lost 5 bases and J lost 6, with 7 bases in between. The CDR3 bases are TGTGCCAGTAGTCTGCCTGATGAAAAACTGTTTTTT. Its translation: CASSLPDEKLFF.

This clonotype was counted a few times. The chain recombines TRBV7-8 with TRBJ2-7; TRBD2 matches 12 bases. From germline, CDR1 is SGHVS and CDR2 FQNEAQ. Unmatched junction bases numbered 3, after V lost 1 base and J lost 2 bases. This CDR3 has 16 amino acids. The CDR3 here is CASSLDWTSGAYEQYF. In DNA form, the CDR3 reads TGTGCCAGCAGCTTAGACTGGACTAGCGGGGCCTACGAGCAGTACTTC.

V gene TRBV5-1 combines with J gene TRBJ1-2, with 9 bases that match TRBD1. Germline V gene data show CDR1 as SGHRS and CDR2 as YFSETQ. CDR3 length: 17 amino acids. The V segment lost 4 bases and the J segment 6 bases; nucleotides outside the gene matches: 16. DNA of the CDR3: TGCGCCAGCAGCCACGCTATACAGGGGGCTGCAAGGAATGGCTACACCTTC. It translates to CASSHAIQGAARNGYTF.

There are many counts of this clonotype. The J gene is TRBJ1-1, the V gene TRBV2; TRBD1 matches at 9 bases. Germline loops: CDR1 SNHLY, CDR2 FYNNEI. Trimming cost V 5 bases and J 12 bases; bases outside gene matches: 10. CDR3 length: 13 residues. The CDR3 coding sequence is TGTGCCAGCAGTCATACAGGGGGCGCGGGACCTTTCTTT. Translated: CASSHTGGAGPFF.

With regard to this clonotype: No conserved phenylalanine or tryptophan ends this CDR3, so it is likely a read error. The chain employs TRBV29-1 and TRBJ1-1; D might be TRBD1 (5 bases). Germline-derived CDR1 and CDR2 are SQVTM and ANQGSEA. The CDR3 sequence is 11 residues long. V was cut by 6 bases and J by 1 base, with 6 bases left in between. CDR3 region: CSVGTNTEAFL. Here the CDR3 DNA reads TGCAGCGTCGGGACGAACACTGAAGCTTTCCTT.

The gene calls are TRBV20-1 and TRBJ2-3; the match to TRBD2 covers 11 bases. The junction had 3 bases not matched to a gene; V was cut back by 4 bases and J by 0 bases. The CDR3 covers 15 residues. The germline V gene has CDR1 DFQATT and CDR2 SNEGSKA (reference sequence). The CDR3: CSAIASGRSTDTQYF. In nucleotides, the CDR3 is TGCAGTGCTATAGCTAGCGGGAGGAGCACAGATACGCAGTATTTT.

The chain joins TRBV12-3 or TRBV12-4 to TRBJ1-6; 9 bases are shared with TRBD1. This CDR3 spans 14 amino acids. J was trimmed by 10 bases and V by 6 bases; bases with no gene match: 7. CDR3 sequence reads: CASSQTGGGSPLHF. CDR3 in DNA: TGTGCCAGCAGCCAAACAGGGGGCGGGTCACCCCTCCACTTT.

This clonotype was counted a few times. The chain couples TRBV27 to TRBJ1-6; D uncertain. The CDR3 runs to 13 residues. The germline V and J ends were trimmed by 8 bases and 7 bases, with 12 bases remaining between them. CDR1 is MNHEY and CDR2 is SMNVEV in the germline V gene (reference sequence). The CDR3 DNA follows: TGTGCCAGCGGAATTGCGTCGAATTCACCCCTCCACTTT. Translating gives CASGIASNSPLHF.

The rearrangement joins TRBV30 to TRBJ2-7; no definite D call. The length of the CDR3 is 14 residues. V lost 0 bases to trimming and J lost 3 bases, with 12 bases between them. Germline V gene lookup returns CDR1 GTSNPN and CDR2 SVGIG (reference sequence). The CDR3 is CAWSVVPSHYEQYF. The CDR3 region has the DNA TGTGCCTGGAGTGTAGTCCCCAGCCACTACGAGCAGTACTTC.

This chain connects TRBV15 to TRBJ2-3, with 11 bases that match TRBD2. V lost 10 bases to trimming and J lost 2 bases; unmatched junction nucleotides: 5. Germline V lookup: CDR1 LNHNV, CDR2 YYDKDF (reference sequence). CDR3 length: 14 amino acids. The CDR3 here is CAIKLAGVTDTQYF. CDR3 bases: TGTGCCATCAAACTAGCGGGAGTCACAGATACGCAGTATTTT. Full variable domain (missing parts from reference TRBV15 and TRBJ2-3): DAMVIQNPRYQVTQFGKPVTLSCSQTLNHNVMYWYQQKSSQAPKLLFHYYDKDFNNEADTPDNFQSRRPNTSFCFLDIRSPGLGDTAMYLCAIKLAGVTDTQYFGPGTRLTVL.

This CDR3 is CASSLQFSGANVLTF. The CDR3 DNA sequence: TGTGCCAGCAGCTTGCAGTTCTCTGGGGCCAACGTCCTGACTTTC. This sequence joins TRBV11-2 and TRBJ2-6; unclear D gene. CDR1 and CDR2 (germline): SGHAT, FQNNGV. The CDR3 loop spans 15 amino acids. Trimming pared 3 bases from V and 0 bases from J, leaving 6 bases between.

The chain has TRBV27 and TRBJ2-7; D tentatively fits TRBD1 or TRBD2 (5 bases each). The CDR3 consists of 14 residues. The V gene's germline CDR1 is MNHEY and CDR2 SMNVEV (reference sequence). Trimming stripped 3 bases from V and 7 bases from J, with 16 bases between. CDR3 DNA sequence: TGTGCCAGCAGTTTGAACCGGGACGCCACGGAGCAGTACTTC. It specifies CASSLNRDATEQYF.

This sequence joins TRBV28 and TRBJ2-1; D tentatively fits TRBD1 or TRBD2 (5 bases each). The CDR3 runs 14 residues. Trimming shortened V by 3 bases and J by 6 bases, and 12 bases separated the two germline ends. The germline gives CDR1 MDHEN, CDR2 SYDVKM. The CDR3 DNA sequence: TGTGCCAGCAGTTTTGGGGGAAGGGCCAATGAGCAGTTCTTC. Residues: CASSFGGRANEQFF. Full variable domain (rest looked up from reference TRBV28 and TRBJ2-1): DVKVTQSSRYLVKRTGEKVFLECVQDMDHENMFWYRQDPGLGLRLIYFSYDVKMKEKGDIPEGYSVSREKKERFSLILESASTNQTSMYLCASSFGGRANEQFFGPGTRLTVL.

This clonotype was seen repeatedly, ten times or more. This chain joins TRBV15 and TRBJ2-7, with D hard to call. CDR1 LNHNV and CDR2 YYDKDF come from the germline V gene (reference sequence). The V and J ends lost 1 base and 5 bases respectively, with 18 bases between them. CDR3 length equals 16 residues. The CDR3 loop is CATSRVVPVFMDEQYF. CDR3 nucleotides: TGTGCCACCAGCAGAGTGGTTCCGGTTTTCATGGACGAGCAGTACTTC. The full variable domain, in which reference TRBV15 and TRBJ2-7 provide the parts outside the CDR3, is DAMVIQNPRYQVTQFGKPVTLSCSQTLNHNVMYWYQQKSSQAPKLLFHYYDKDFNNEADTPDNFQSRRPNTSFCFLDIRSPGLGDTAMYLCATSRVVPVFMDEQYFGPGTRLTVT.

The rearrangement joins TRBV11-2 to TRBJ2-7; D is uncertain. Germline loops: CDR1 SGHAT, CDR2 FQNNGV. V was trimmed by 1 base and J by 5 bases, leaving 9 bases between them. The CDR3 has 13 residues. CDR3 protein: CASSLAGSHEQYF. In nucleotides, the CDR3 is TGTGCCAGCAGCTTAGCGGGCAGCCACGAGCAGTACTTC.